This T cell receptor beta chain was identified in a study of CD8+ T cells in alopecia areata. A remark on this clone: The antigen is not known.

It was cDNA, reverse transcribed from extracted RNA, that served as the sequencing template. Sequencing was performed with immunoSEQ multiplex PCR; in TCRdb, only in-frame clones are kept and a portion is missing. Of over 90,000 clones listed, less than 70% are singletons. Overall study results and limits: Researchers report lesional scalp, most notably alopecia totalis/universalis, outstripped normal scalp in clonality. Compared with mice, patients displayed less clear TCR sharing, possibly for HLA-related reasons.

This receptor was obtained from a human donor in good health. Specimen: CD4+ T cells sorted from blood.

The CDR3 sequence: CASNRGQGRDTQYF. CDR3 sequence (DNA): TGCGCCAGCAACCGGGGACAGGGGAGAGATACGCAGTATTTT. The chain recombines TRBV5-1 with TRBJ2-3, with 10 bases lining up with TRBD1. With V trimmed by 6 bases and J by 5 bases, 6 bases remained unmatched. Germline CDR1 is SGHRS and CDR2 is YFSETQ. The CDR3 loop spans 14 amino acids.